Listed here are 18 T cell receptor beta chains from one sample, sequenced in a study of blood T cell repertoires in COVID-19. The protocol was immunoSEQ multiplex PCR, while the TCRdb copy is restricted to in-frame clones and leaves out a portion. The table records a few hundred thousand clones, 84% of them present only once. The specimen sequenced was peripheral blood. The receptors were sampled from an older woman who had recovered from COVID-19.

Of note for this clone: One base away lies a much larger clone, so this may be a sequencing read error. The rearrangement joins TRBV11-2 to TRBJ2-1; D may be TRBD2 (5 bases). The V gene's germline CDR1 is SGHAT and CDR2 FQNNGV. V was pared by 5 bases and J by 8 bases, with 7 bases between. The CDR3 extends over 11 amino acids. The CDR3: CASSPGDEQFF. CDR3 DNA sequence: TGTGCCAGCAGCCCCGGGGATGAGCAGTTCTTC.

CDR3 region: CASSLDKSSYNEQFF. The CDR3 DNA reads TGTGCCAGCAGCTTAGATAAGAGCTCCTACAATGAGCAGTTCTTC. The rearrangement links TRBV7-2 to TRBJ2-1; D gene uncertain. The CDR3 has 15 residues. The germline CDR1 and CDR2 sequences are SGHTA and FQGNSA. V was trimmed by 1 base and J by 0 bases, leaving 7 bases between them.

The chain is built from TRBV7-6 and TRBJ1-4, with 7 positions matching TRBD1. Germline V lookup: CDR1 SGHVS, CDR2 FNYEAQ. This CDR3 is built from 16 residues. The V segment lost 3 bases and the J segment 4 bases; nucleotides outside the gene matches: 8. The CDR3 region is CASSFEQGSLNEKLFF. The CDR3, as DNA: TGTGCCAGCAGCTTTGAACAGGGGAGCCTTAATGAAAAACTGTTTTTT.

This clone was detected only once. This CDR3 reads CASSQDGGRINQPQHF. The CDR3, as DNA: TGCGCCAGCAGCCAAGATGGTGGCCGTATCAATCAGCCCCAGCATTTT. The rearrangement uses TRBV4-3 and TRBJ1-5, with no clear D. CDR1 LGHNA and CDR2 YSLEER come from the germline V gene. This CDR3 spans 16 amino acids. The V end was cut by 0 bases, the J end by 3 bases, with 12 bases between.

The V call is TRBV6-5, the J call TRBJ1-6; 8 bases align to TRBD1. The V gene's germline CDR1 is MNHEY and CDR2 SVGAGI. The V segment lost 6 bases and the J segment 10 bases; nucleotides outside the gene matches: 8. The CDR3 is 14 residues long. The CDR3 sequence: CASSRQGASSPLHF. The CDR3 DNA follows: TGTGCCAGCAGCCGGCAGGGGGCAAGCTCACCCCTCCACTTT.

This chain connects TRBV11-2 to TRBJ2-1; TRBD2 aligns across 12 bases. Germline CDR1 SGHAT, CDR2 FQNNGV. The CDR3 totals 19 residues. V was pared by 0 bases and J by 0 bases, with 6 bases of the junction left unmatched. This CDR3 reads CASSLDASGGASSYNEQFF. In DNA, the CDR3 is TGTGCCAGCAGCTTAGATGCTAGCGGGGGGGCGAGCTCCTACAATGAGCAGTTCTTC.

The V gene is TRBV3-1 (or the pseudogene TRBV3-2), the J gene TRBJ1-6; no clear D gene. Germline CDR1 LGHDT, CDR2 YNNKEL (reference sequence). This CDR3 has 13 amino acids. Trimming took off 1 base at V and 12 bases at J, with 10 bases between the two ends. This CDR3 is CASSQAGPLPLHF. DNA of the CDR3: TGTGCCAGCAGCCAAGCGGGTCCTTTACCCCTCCACTTT.

The gene calls are TRBV7-8 and TRBJ2-3; 13 bases align to TRBD2. The CDR3 is 17 residues long. V lost 5 bases, J lost 2 bases, and 7 bases stayed unmatched. Germline loops: CDR1 SGHVS, CDR2 FQNEAQ. The CDR3 sequence: CASSRRLAGGNTDTQYF. For the CDR3, the DNA is TGTGCCAGCAGCCGTAGACTAGCGGGGGGCAACACAGATACGCAGTATTTT.

This rearrangement joins TRBV6-1 to TRBJ2-1; 11 bases are a match to TRBD1. With V trimmed by 2 bases and J by 7 bases, 7 bases remained unmatched. There are 16 residues in the CDR3. Germline CDR1 MNHNS, CDR2 SASEGT. The CDR3 reads CASSERTGGWGNEQFF. DNA for the CDR3: TGTGCCAGCAGTGAAAGGACAGGGGGCTGGGGTAATGAGCAGTTCTTC.

In its sample, this clone was seen once. The J gene is TRBJ1-4, the V gene TRBV3-1 (or the pseudogene TRBV3-2), with D perhaps TRBD1 (5 bases). The CDR3 extends over 12 amino acids. With 4 bases removed from V and 8 bases from J, the gap between germline ends came to 8 bases. The germline CDR1 and CDR2 sequences are LGHDT and YNNKEL (reference sequence). The CDR3 DNA reads TGTGCCAGCAGCCCGGGGGGAGAAAAACTGTTTTTT. Translated, it gives CASSPGGEKLFF.

The rearrangement uses TRBV19 and TRBJ2-7; D might be TRBD1 (6 bases). Trimming stripped 4 bases from V and 2 bases from J, with 15 bases between. The CDR3 has 15 residues. The V gene's germline CDR1 is LNHDA and CDR2 SQIVND (reference sequence). The CDR3 spells CASSTARGPTYEQYF. CDR3 sequence (DNA): TGTGCCAGTAGTACCGCCAGGGGACCAACCTACGAGCAGTACTTC.

The J gene is TRBJ1-1, the V gene TRBV12-3 or TRBV12-4; possible D gene TRBD1, 6 bases. Trimming removed 6 bases at V and 7 bases at J, with 15 bases between. The CDR3 loop spans 13 amino acids. DNA for the CDR3: TGTGCCAGCAGCCGGGGGGCAGAGGGTGAAGCTTTCTTT. Protein product: CASSRGAEGEAFF.

This chain uses TRBV5-1 with TRBJ2-7, with 11 bases identical to TRBD2. Looked up from germline, CDR1 is SGHRS and CDR2 is YFSETQ. The CDR3 runs 17 residues. The J segment lost 0 bases and the V segment lost 0 bases, leaving 5 bases of the junction unmatched. The CDR3 reads CASSLGLAGTSSYEQYF. DNA for the CDR3: TGCGCCAGCAGCTTGGGACTAGCGGGGACGAGCTCCTACGAGCAGTACTTC.

Concerning this clone: Mismatch with germline at one junction end may stem from a read error. The genes are TRBV7-2 and TRBJ2-7, with 7 bases identical to TRBD1. The length of the CDR3 is 17 residues. Per germline, CDR1 SGHTA and CDR2 FQGNSA. CDR3 in amino acids: CASSPRTGSYSPYAQYF. CDR3 nucleotide sequence: TGTGCCAGCAGCCCTCGGACAGGAAGTTATTCGCCGTACGCGCAGTACTTC.

The count of this clone is one. J is TRBJ2-5 and V is TRBV7-6; 9 bases match TRBD1. Germline CDR1 and CDR2: SGHVS and FNYEAQ. The CDR3 is made up of 14 amino acids. The V segment lost 1 base and the J segment 5 bases; nucleotides outside the gene matches: 2. CDR3 loop: CASSLVTGGETQYF. In DNA, the CDR3 is TGTGCCAGCAGCTTAGTCACAGGGGGCGAGACCCAGTACTTC.

The rearrangement joins TRBV28 to TRBJ2-5; maybe TRBD1 (6 bases). The germline V gene has CDR1 MDHEN and CDR2 SYDVKM. With 0 bases removed from V and 2 bases from J, the gap between germline ends came to 7 bases. The CDR3 extends over 14 amino acids. The CDR3 region is CASSLWDSQETQYF. CDR3 sequence (DNA): TGTGCCAGCAGTTTATGGGACAGTCAAGAGACCCAGTACTTC.

This rearrangement joins TRBV4-3 to TRBJ1-6, with D unresolved. V was clipped by 0 bases and J by 6 bases, with 6 bases between them. The CDR3 has 14 amino acids. The germline gives CDR1 LGHNA, CDR2 YSLEER. Written as DNA, the CDR3 is TGCGCCAGCAGCCAAGATGGCAGTAATTCACCCCTCCACTTT. This gives the protein CASSQDGSNSPLHF.

In its sample, this clone was seen a few times. V is TRBV5-1 and J is TRBJ2-5; a possible D gene is TRBD1 (5 bases). The CDR3 has 13 residues. Trimming took 2 bases from V and 5 from J, leaving 10 bases between them. The germline V gene has CDR1 SGHRS and CDR2 YFSETQ. CDR3 residues: CASSFWGRETQYF. In DNA, the CDR3 is TGCGCCAGCAGCTTTTGGGGCCGGGAGACCCAGTACTTC. Full variable domain (rest looked up from reference TRBV5-1 and TRBJ2-5): KAGVTQTPRYLIKTRGQQVTLSCSPISGHRSVSWYQQTPGQGLQFLFEYFSETQRNKGNFPGRFSGRQFSNSRSEMNVSTLELGDSALYLCASSFWGRETQYFGPGTRLLVL.